This passage covers 22 T cell receptor beta chains from one sample sequenced in a study of cytomegalovirus exposure and HLA in healthy donors. PCR used 60 Vbeta primers and 13 Jbeta primers. The protocol was immunoSEQ multiplex PCR, while the TCRdb copy is restricted to in-frame clones and leaves out a portion. This sample carries around 120,000 clones, roughly 72% of them seen once, and the ten largest clones take about 1.8%. Specimen: PBMCs. The receptors stem from a woman in her fifties or sixties in good health and CMV-seronegative.

V gene TRBV2 combines with J gene TRBJ1-2; D gene ambiguous. V lost 1 base and J 4 bases, leaving 10 bases between the germline ends. The CDR3 covers 14 residues. Germline V gene lookup returns CDR1 SNHLY and CDR2 FYNNEI. The CDR3 DNA sequence: TGTGCCAGCAGTGAAGATCTACGTAGCTATGGCTACACCTTC. Translated: CASSEDLRSYGYTF. The full variable domain, rest sourced from reference TRBV2 and TRBJ1-2, is EPEVTQTPSHQVTQMGQEVILRCVPISNHLYFYWYRQILGQKVEFLVSFYNNEISEKSEIFDDQFSVERPDGSNFTLKIRSTKLEDSAMYFCASSEDLRSYGYTFGSGTRLTVV.

The chain links TRBV7-9 to TRBJ1-1; 9 bases agree with TRBD1. There are 15 residues in the CDR3. CDR1 is SEHNR and CDR2 is FQNEAQ in the germline V gene (reference sequence). The junction had 3 bases not matched to a gene; V was cut back by 3 bases and J by 1 base. CDR3 residues: CASSFWTGANTEAFF. The CDR3 nucleotides are TGTGCCAGCAGCTTTTGGACAGGGGCGAACACTGAAGCTTTCTTT.

The rearrangement uses TRBV5-1 and TRBJ2-3, with a possible D match to TRBD2 (6 bases). In germline, CDR1 is SGHRS, CDR2 YFSETQ. The length of the CDR3 is 15 residues. The V end lost 2 bases, the J end lost 2 bases, and 12 bases lay between the germline ends. CDR3 nucleotide sequence: TGCGCCAGCAGCTTAAGGACGGGAGCCACAGATACGCAGTATTTT. Protein sequence: CASSLRTGATDTQYF.

This chain connects TRBV7-3 to TRBJ2-2, with unresolved D. This CDR3 spans 12 amino acids. V lost 5 bases and J 7 bases, leaving 8 bases between the germline ends. Looked up from germline, CDR1 is SGHTA and CDR2 is FQGTGA. The DNA for the CDR3 is TGTGCCAGCAGCCCCCGCGGCGGGGAGCTGTTTTTT. Protein: CASSPRGGELFF. Together with reference TRBV7-3 and TRBJ2-2, the CDR3 gives the full variable domain: GAGVSQTPSNKVTEKGKYVELRCDPISGHTALYWYRQSLGQGPEFLIYFQGTGAADDSGLPNDRFFAVRPEGSVSTLKIQRTERGDSAVYLCASSPRGGELFFGEGSRLTVL.

The chain is built from TRBV5-6 and TRBJ2-1, with TRBD2 matching over 8 bases. Germline CDR1 SGHDT, CDR2 YYEEEE. The trim removed 3 bases at V and 4 bases at J, leaving 9 bases unmatched. The CDR3 length is 16 residues. This chain's CDR3 is CASSSSGLVLYNEQFF. The DNA for the CDR3 is TGTGCCAGCAGCTCGTCGGGACTAGTCCTTTACAATGAGCAGTTCTTC.

The chain recombines TRBV30 with TRBJ1-1; D not resolved. The germline V gene encodes CDR1 GTSNPN and CDR2 SVGIG (reference sequence). The CDR3 is 13 amino acids. Trimming pared 1 base from V and 6 bases from J, leaving 12 bases between. DNA for the CDR3: TGTGCCTGGAGTGGTTTTCTGAGAGCTGAAGCTTTCTTT. Protein sequence: CAWSGFLRAEAFF.

With regard to this clone: Other DNA variants within this sample encode the same CDR3. This sequence joins TRBV15 and TRBJ1-5, with D tentatively TRBD1 (5 bases). The CDR3 consists of 15 residues. Deletions cut 7 bases from V and 6 bases from J, with 19 bases between. CDR1 and CDR2 (germline): LNHNV, YYDKDF (reference sequence). CDR3 nucleotide sequence: TGTGCCACCAACCGGGGGGGACCCAGAGGTCAGCCCCAGCATTTT. It codes for CATNRGGPRGQPQHF.

This clone has only a few counts. This CDR3 reads CASSLPFGRDGYTF. CDR3 bases: TGTGCCAGCAGTTTACCCTTCGGGAGGGATGGCTACACCTTC. The chain combines TRBV28 with TRBJ1-2, with D unclear. The CDR3 sequence is 14 residues long. V was clipped by 2 bases and J by 6 bases, with 13 bases between them. Germline V gene lookup returns CDR1 MDHEN and CDR2 SYDVKM.

This clone was counted a few times. The V call is TRBV4-1, the J call TRBJ1-2; no reliable D call. Trimming took off 4 bases at V and 6 bases at J, with 15 bases between the two ends. The length of the CDR3 is 14 residues. Germline V gene lookup returns CDR1 MGHRA and CDR2 YSYEKL. Here the CDR3 reads CASSPGRRLDGYTF. The CDR3 DNA reads TGCGCCAGCAGCCCCGGGAGGCGTCTTGATGGCTACACCTTC.

The chain combines TRBV6-6 with TRBJ2-7; 11 nucleotides match TRBD2. CDR1 and CDR2 from the germline V gene are MNHNY and SVGAGI (reference sequence). There are 13 residues in the CDR3. J gave up 7 bases and V 6 bases, and 5 bases lay outside the gene matches. CDR3 nucleotides: TGTGCCAGCAGGTTTAGCGGGAGGGGTGAGCAGTACTTC. The encoded protein is CASRFSGRGEQYF.

The chain is built from TRBV29-1 and TRBJ1-1; possibly TRBD1 for D (5 bases). Trimming pared 4 bases from V and 5 bases from J, leaving 14 bases between. CDR1 and CDR2 (germline): SQVTM, ANQGSEA. This CDR3 is 13 amino acids long. In DNA, the CDR3 is TGCAGCGTTGCCCAGGGCGTCGGTACTGAAGCTTTCTTT. This sequence encodes CSVAQGVGTEAFF.

The genes are TRBV4-3 and TRBJ2-2; no clear D. This CDR3 region has 14 residues. Trimming took 3 bases from V and 4 from J, leaving 9 bases between them. Germline CDR1 LGHNA, CDR2 YSLEER. The CDR3 DNA follows: TGCGCCAGCAGCCACCTCACACCCACCGGGGAGCTGTTTTTT. Protein sequence: CASSHLTPTGELFF.

The chain couples TRBV28 to TRBJ1-5; 10 nucleotides align to TRBD1. This CDR3 comprises 17 residues. CDR1 MDHEN and CDR2 SYDVKM come from the germline V gene. V lost 6 bases to trimming and J lost 2 bases; unmatched junction nucleotides: 10. The CDR3 nucleotides read TGTGCCAGCAGGTTTTGGGACAGGGGTAGGGGCAATCAGCCCCAGCATTTT. Translation gives CASRFWDRGRGNQPQHF.

Only one count was recorded for this clone. The V and J genes are TRBV7-3 and TRBJ2-6; D remains ambiguous. CDR1 is SGHTA and CDR2 is FQGTGA in the germline V gene. This CDR3 region has 14 residues. Trimming removed 6 bases at V and 4 bases at J, with 10 bases between. Here the CDR3 reads CASSPFPGANVLTF. In nucleotides, the CDR3 is TGTGCCAGCAGTCCATTTCCCGGGGCCAACGTCCTGACTTTC.

This rearrangement joins TRBV28 to TRBJ1-5, with TRBD1 identical over 9 bases. J lost 4 bases, V lost 7 bases, and 5 bases had no gene match. This CDR3 has 14 residues. The germline V gene encodes CDR1 MDHEN and CDR2 SYDVKM. The CDR3 protein is CASTADRGNQPQHF. Here the CDR3 DNA reads TGTGCCAGCACCGCGGACAGGGGAAATCAGCCCCAGCATTTT.

This clone occurred a few times. This chain connects TRBV28 to TRBJ2-5; D perhaps matches TRBD1 (6 bases). V was trimmed by 4 bases and J by 2 bases, leaving 14 bases between them. Germline V gene data show CDR1 as MDHEN and CDR2 as SYDVKM. The CDR3 extends over 15 amino acids. The CDR3 spells CASSSLDSKQETQYF. The CDR3 DNA sequence: TGTGCCAGCAGTTCCCTGGACAGCAAACAAGAGACCCAGTACTTC.

V and J are TRBV11-2 and TRBJ2-3; weak D call: TRBD2 (5 bases). Germline assignment: CDR1 SGHAT and CDR2 FQNNGV. With 0 bases removed from V and 4 bases from J, the gap between germline ends came to 17 bases. The CDR3 extends over 17 amino acids. The CDR3 sequence is CASSLDPYTGWADTQYF. The CDR3 coding sequence is TGTGCCAGCAGCTTAGACCCATACACGGGATGGGCAGATACGCAGTATTTT.

This chain joins TRBV29-1 and TRBJ2-3; 8 bases fit TRBD1. The germline V gene has CDR1 SQVTM and CDR2 ANQGSEA. J gave up 6 bases and V 7 bases, and 12 bases lay outside the gene matches. This CDR3 spans 14 amino acids. CDR3 bases: TGCAGCGGCCGAAGGACAGGGATCGGGGATACGCAGTATTTT. Encoded protein: CSGRRTGIGDTQYF.

This clone was counted a single time. The rearrangement links TRBV10-2 to TRBJ1-1, with 7 bases fitting TRBD1. The CDR3 is 15 residues long. V was clipped by 2 bases and J by 1 base; unmatched bases: 4. Germline V CDR1 and CDR2: WSHSY, SAAADI. The CDR3 DNA reads TGCGCCAGCAGTGAGATGGGACAGCGGAACACTGAAGCTTTCTTT. Encoded protein: CASSEMGQRNTEAFF.

In this sample, this clone turned up once. The V gene is TRBV7-2, the J gene TRBJ2-7; 9 bases map to TRBD1. The CDR3 totals 14 residues. Per germline, CDR1 SGHTA and CDR2 FQGNSA. Losses at the gene ends were 5 bases for V and 4 bases for J; bases not matched to a gene: 6. DNA for the CDR3: TGTGCCAGCAGCCAACAGGGGGCGGGGTACGAGCAGTACTTC. It translates to CASSQQGAGYEQYF.

The chain employs TRBV30 and TRBJ2-3; D may be TRBD2 (6 bases). The CDR3 consists of 16 residues. Germline assignment: CDR1 GTSNPN and CDR2 SVGIG (reference sequence). With 3 bases removed from V and 6 bases from J, the gap between germline ends came to 22 bases. The CDR3 spells CAWSAGTGFTSDTQYF. The CDR3 DNA follows: TGTGCCTGGAGCGCCGGGACTGGCTTTACTTCGGATACGCAGTATTTT.

The rearrangement joins TRBV19 to TRBJ1-5, with TRBD1 matching 7 bases. The CDR3 spans 17 residues. Germline CDR1 and CDR2: LNHDA and SQIVND (reference sequence). Trimming took 7 bases from V and 2 from J; bases not matched to a gene: 14. The CDR3, as DNA: TGTGCCAGTAAGGGGACAGCCTTTGGGGAGCGCAATCAGCCCCAGCATTTT. Encoded protein: CASKGTAFGERNQPQHF.